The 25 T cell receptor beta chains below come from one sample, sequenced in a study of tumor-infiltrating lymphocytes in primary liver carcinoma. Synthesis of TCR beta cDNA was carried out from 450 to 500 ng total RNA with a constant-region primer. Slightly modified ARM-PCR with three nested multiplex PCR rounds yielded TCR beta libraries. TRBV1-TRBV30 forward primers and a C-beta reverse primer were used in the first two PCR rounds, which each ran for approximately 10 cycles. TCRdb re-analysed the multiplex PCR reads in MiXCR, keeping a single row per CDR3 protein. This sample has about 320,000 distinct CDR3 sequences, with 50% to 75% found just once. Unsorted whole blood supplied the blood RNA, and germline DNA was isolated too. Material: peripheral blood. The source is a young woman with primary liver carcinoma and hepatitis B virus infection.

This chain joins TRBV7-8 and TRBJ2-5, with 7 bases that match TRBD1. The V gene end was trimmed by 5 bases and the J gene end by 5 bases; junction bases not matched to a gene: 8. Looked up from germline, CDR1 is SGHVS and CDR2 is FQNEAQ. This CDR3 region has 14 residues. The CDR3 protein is CASSQWTGIETQYF. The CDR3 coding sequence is TGTGCCAGCAGCCAGTGGACAGGCATTGAGACCCAGTACTTC.

The CDR3 DNA is TGTGCCAGCGACTGGAGCTCACGTTCTGAGCAGTTCTTC. This translates into CASDWSSRSEQFF. The rearrangement links TRBV4-2 to TRBJ2-1; no definite D call. CDR3 length: 13 amino acids. The V end was cut by 8 bases, the J end by 9 bases, with 17 bases between. The V gene's germline CDR1 is LGHNA and CDR2 YNFKEQ.

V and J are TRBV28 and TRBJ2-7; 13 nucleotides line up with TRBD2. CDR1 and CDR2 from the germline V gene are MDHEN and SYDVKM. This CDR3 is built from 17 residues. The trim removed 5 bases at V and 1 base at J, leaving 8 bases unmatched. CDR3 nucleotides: TGTGCCAGCAGTCCCCTCGTGACTAGCGGGAGGTCCTACGAGCAGTACTTC. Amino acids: CASSPLVTSGRSYEQYF.

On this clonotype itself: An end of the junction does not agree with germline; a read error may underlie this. This CDR3 is CTSSPWAHSPETQYF. DNA of the CDR3: TGCACCAGCAGCCCTTGGGCGCACTCCCCCGAGACTCAGTACTTC. The V call is TRBV4-3, the J call TRBJ2-5, with D unclear. The CDR3 is 15 residues long. Germline CDR1 and CDR2: LGHNA and YSLEER.

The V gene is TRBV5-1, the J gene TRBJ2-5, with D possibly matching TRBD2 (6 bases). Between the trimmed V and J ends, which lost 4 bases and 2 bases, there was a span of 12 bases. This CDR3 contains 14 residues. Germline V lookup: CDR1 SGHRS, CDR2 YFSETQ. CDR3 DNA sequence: TGCGCCAGCAGCCGGGACTCCGATCAAGAGACCCAGTACTTC. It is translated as CASSRDSDQETQYF.

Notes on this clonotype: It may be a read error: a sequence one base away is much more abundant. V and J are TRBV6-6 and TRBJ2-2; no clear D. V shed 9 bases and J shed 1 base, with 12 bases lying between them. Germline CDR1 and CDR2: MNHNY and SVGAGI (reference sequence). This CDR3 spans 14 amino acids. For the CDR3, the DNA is TGTGCCAGTGAGAAGGTACTGAACACCGGGGAGCTGTTTTTT. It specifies CASEKVLNTGELFF.

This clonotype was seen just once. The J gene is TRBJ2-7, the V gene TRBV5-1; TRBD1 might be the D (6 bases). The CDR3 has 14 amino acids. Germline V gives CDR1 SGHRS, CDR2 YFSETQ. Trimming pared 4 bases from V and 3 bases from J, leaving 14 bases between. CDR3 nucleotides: TGCGCCAGCAGCCGAGACAGGCTATACTACGAGCAGTACTTC. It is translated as CASSRDRLYYEQYF.

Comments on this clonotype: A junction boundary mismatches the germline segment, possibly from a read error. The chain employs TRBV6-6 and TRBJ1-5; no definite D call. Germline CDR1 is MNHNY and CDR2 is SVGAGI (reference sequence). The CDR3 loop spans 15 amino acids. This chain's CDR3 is CACSYVGQANQPQHF. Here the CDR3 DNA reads TGTGCCTGCAGTTACGTTGGGCAGGCCAATCAGCCCCAGCATTTT.

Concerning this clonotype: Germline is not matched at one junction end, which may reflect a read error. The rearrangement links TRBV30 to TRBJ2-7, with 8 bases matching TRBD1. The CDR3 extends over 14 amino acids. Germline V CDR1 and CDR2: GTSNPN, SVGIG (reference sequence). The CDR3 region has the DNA TGTGCCTGGAGCGGAGACAGGGGTACTTACGGGCAGTACTTC. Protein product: CAWSGDRGTYGQYF. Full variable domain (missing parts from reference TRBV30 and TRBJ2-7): SQTIHQWPATLVQPVGSPLSLECTVEGTSNPNLYWYRQAAGRGLQLLFYSVGIGQISSEVPQNLSASRPQDRQFILSSKKLLLSDSGFYLCAWSGDRGTYGQYFGPGTRLTVT.

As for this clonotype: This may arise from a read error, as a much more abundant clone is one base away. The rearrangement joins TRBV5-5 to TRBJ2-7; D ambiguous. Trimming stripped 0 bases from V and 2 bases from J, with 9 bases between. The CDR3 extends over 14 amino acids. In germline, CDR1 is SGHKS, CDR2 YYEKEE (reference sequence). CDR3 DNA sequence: TGTGCCAGCAGCTTGGTGCGAACAACCTACGAGCAGTACTTC. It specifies CASSLVRTTYEQYF.

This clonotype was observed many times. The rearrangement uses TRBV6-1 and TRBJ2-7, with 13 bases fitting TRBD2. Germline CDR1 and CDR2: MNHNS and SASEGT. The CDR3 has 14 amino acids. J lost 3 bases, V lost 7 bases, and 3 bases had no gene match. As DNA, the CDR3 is TGTGCCAGCATACGGACTAGCGGGAGCTACGAGCAGTACTTC. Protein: CASIRTSGSYEQYF.

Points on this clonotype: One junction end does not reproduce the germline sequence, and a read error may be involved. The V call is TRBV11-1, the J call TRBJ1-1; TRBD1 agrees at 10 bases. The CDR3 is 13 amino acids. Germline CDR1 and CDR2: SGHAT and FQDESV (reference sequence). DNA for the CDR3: TGTACCAGCAGCCAGGACAGGGGGACTGAGGCTTTCTTT. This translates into CTSSQDRGTEAFF.

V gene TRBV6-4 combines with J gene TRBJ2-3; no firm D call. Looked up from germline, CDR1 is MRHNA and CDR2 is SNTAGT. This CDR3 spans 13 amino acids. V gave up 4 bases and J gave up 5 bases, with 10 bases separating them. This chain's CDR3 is CASSVGTGDTQYF. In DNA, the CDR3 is TGTGCCAGCAGTGTTGGAACGGGAGATACGCAGTATTTT.

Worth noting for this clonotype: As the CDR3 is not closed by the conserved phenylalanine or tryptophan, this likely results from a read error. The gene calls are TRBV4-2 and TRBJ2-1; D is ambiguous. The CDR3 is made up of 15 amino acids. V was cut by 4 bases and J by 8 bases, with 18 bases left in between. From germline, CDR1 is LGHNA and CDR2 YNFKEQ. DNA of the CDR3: TGTGCCAGCAGCCCCCCGGTAGGGATGGCATATGAGCAGTTCTCC. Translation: CASSPPVGMAYEQFS.

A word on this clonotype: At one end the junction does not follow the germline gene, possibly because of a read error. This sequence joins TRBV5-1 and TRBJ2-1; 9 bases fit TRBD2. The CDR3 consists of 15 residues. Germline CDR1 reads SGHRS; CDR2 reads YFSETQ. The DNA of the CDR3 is TGCGCCAGGAGCTTGGACCCCAGCGGGAGGAATGAGCAGTTCTTC. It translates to CARSLDPSGRNEQFF.

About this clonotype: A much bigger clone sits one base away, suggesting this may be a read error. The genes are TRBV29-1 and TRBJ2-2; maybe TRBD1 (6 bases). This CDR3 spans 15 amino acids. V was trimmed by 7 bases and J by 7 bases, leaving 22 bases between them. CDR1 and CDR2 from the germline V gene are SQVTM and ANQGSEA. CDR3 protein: CSGKRLGALGGELFF. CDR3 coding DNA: TGCAGCGGGAAGCGTCTGGGGGCTCTTGGCGGGGAGCTGTTTTTT.

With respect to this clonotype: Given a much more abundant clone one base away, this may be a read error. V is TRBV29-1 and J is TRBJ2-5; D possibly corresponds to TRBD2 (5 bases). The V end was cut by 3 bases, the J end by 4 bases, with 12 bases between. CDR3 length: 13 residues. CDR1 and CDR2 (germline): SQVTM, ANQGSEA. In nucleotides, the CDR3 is TGCAGCGTTGATCGGGGTAGTGGAGAGACCCAGTACTTC. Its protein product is CSVDRGSGETQYF.

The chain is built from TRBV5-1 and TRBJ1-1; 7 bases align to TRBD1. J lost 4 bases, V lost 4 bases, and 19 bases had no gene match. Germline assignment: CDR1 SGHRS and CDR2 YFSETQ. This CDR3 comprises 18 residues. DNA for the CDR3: TGCGCCAGCAGCGTCGGGGCCCCTCCGGACAGGTTGGGCACTGAAGCTTTCTTT. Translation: CASSVGAPPDRLGTEAFF.

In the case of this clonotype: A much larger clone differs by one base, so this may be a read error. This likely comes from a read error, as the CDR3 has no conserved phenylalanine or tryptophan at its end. The CDR3 DNA is TGTGCCAGCAGTTACTCGGCGTCAGGGAACTCGGAAGCTTTCTAT. Encoded protein: CASSYSASGNSEAFY. The rearrangement links TRBV6-5 to TRBJ1-1, with TRBD1 as a possible D gene (5 bases). V lost 0 bases and J lost 8, with 16 bases in between. Germline V gene sequence: CDR1 MNHEY, CDR2 SVGAGI. This CDR3 contains 15 residues.

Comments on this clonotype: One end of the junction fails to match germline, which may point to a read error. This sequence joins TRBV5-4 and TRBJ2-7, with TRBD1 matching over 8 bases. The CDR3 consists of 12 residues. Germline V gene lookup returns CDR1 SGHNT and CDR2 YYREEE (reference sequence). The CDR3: CVSSLTGDEQYF. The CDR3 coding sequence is TGTGTCAGCAGCCTGACAGGGGATGAGCAGTACTTC.

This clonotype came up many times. This CDR3 reads CASSLESNPYEQYF. As DNA, the CDR3 is TGTGCCAGCAGCTTAGAGTCGAATCCCTACGAGCAGTACTTC. The chain joins TRBV11-3 to TRBJ2-7; D not certain. The CDR3 runs 14 residues. V lost 0 bases, J lost 2 bases, and 8 bases lay in between. CDR1 is SGHNT and CDR2 is YENEEA in the germline V gene.

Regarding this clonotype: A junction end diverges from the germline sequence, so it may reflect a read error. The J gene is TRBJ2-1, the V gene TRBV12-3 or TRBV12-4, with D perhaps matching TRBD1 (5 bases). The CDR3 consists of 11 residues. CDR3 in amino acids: CASRVYNEQFF. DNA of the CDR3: TGTGCTAGCAGGGTCTACAATGAGCAGTTCTTC.

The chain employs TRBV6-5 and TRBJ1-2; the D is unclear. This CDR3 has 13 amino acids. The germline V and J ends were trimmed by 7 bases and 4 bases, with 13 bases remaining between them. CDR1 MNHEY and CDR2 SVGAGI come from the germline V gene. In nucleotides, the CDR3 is TGTGCCAGCAATTCCCTTCCAGCCTATGGCTACACCTTC. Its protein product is CASNSLPAYGYTF.

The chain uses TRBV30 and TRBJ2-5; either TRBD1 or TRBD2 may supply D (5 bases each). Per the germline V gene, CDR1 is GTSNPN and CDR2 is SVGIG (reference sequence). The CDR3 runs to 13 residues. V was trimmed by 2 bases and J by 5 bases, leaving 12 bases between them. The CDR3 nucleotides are TGTGCCTGGAGTACAGGAGGCAGGGAGACCCAGTACTTC. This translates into CAWSTGGRETQYF.

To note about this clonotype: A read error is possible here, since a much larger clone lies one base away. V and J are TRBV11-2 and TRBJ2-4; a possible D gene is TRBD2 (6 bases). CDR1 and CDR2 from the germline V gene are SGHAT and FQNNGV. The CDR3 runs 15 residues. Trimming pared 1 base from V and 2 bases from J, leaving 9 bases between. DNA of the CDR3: TGTGCCAGCAGCTTAGTTCGGGGGACCAAAAACATTCAGTACTTC. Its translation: CASSLVRGTKNIQYF.